This record looks at one T cell receptor beta chain sequence and its context. Its antigen is undetermined. The data were taken from a study of cytomegalovirus exposure and HLA in healthy donors. Study background: About 85 million unique TCRs from HLA-typed donors were held in an early release of data. Study findings and constraints: Rarity marked most TCR sequences, yet some public TCRs occurred in many donors.

Germline-derived CDR1 and CDR2 are SNHLY and FYNNEI. The CDR3 extends over 14 amino acids. V lost 4 bases, J lost 6 bases, and 2 bases stayed unmatched. Regarding donors, all were healthy bone marrow donors. The PCR was carried out with 60 Vbeta primers and 13 Jbeta primers. Profiling relied on immunoSEQ multiplex PCR, and the TCRdb table lists in-frame clones only, not all of them. The sample includes roughly 180,000 clones, more than 65% of them seen just once. Sequencing input: PBMCs. This chain links TRBV2 with TRBJ1-5, with 11 bases that match TRBD1. This clonotype was obtained from a female donor in good health and CMV-seronegative. This chain's CDR3 is CASSVGTGGQPQHF. In DNA, the CDR3 is TGTGCCAGCAGTGTAGGGACAGGGGGTCAGCCCCAGCATTTT.